A single sample gave rise to the 2 T cell receptor beta chains below, sequenced in a study of shared clonotypes between healthy human individuals. Profiled with immunoSEQ multiplex PCR; TCRdb holds only in-frame clones, not every one. The sample holds millions of clones, more than 80% seen once. The source material was naive CD4+ T cells sorted from blood. Subset defined: CD45RA+ positively selected. Every receptor here comes from a man between 18 and 35 years old in good health.

The rearrangement links TRBV5-4 to TRBJ1-2, with D uncertain. The germline gives CDR1 SGHNT, CDR2 YYREEE (reference sequence). CDR3 length: 13 residues. The V and J ends lost 3 bases and 4 bases respectively, with 10 bases between them. CDR3 nucleotides: TGTGCCAGCAGCTCCAAGACTGCCTATGGCTACACCTTC. It translates to CASSSKTAYGYTF.

This sequence joins TRBV5-1 and TRBJ2-6; 7 bases line up with TRBD1. V gave up 6 bases and J gave up 2 bases; unmatched junction bases: 8. The germline CDR1 and CDR2 sequences are SGHRS and YFSETQ. The CDR3 covers 16 residues. CDR3 region: CASINRQGTGANVLTF. In nucleotides, the CDR3 is TGCGCCAGCATAAACCGACAGGGCACTGGGGCCAACGTCCTGACTTTC.